The 29 T cell receptor beta chains reported below all come from one sample, sequenced in a study of vaccination effects on CD4 cells after COVID-19. Produced via immunoSEQ multiplex PCR; TCRdb's table is partial and in-frame only. The sample includes some 15,000 clones, about two thirds seen only once; the top ten take roughly 9.3%. The antigens these receptors bind are not known. ViraFEST used viral peptide pools to expand antigen-specific CD4+ T cells before sequencing. The culture ran for around nine days, and then CD4+ T cells were isolated. The cohort was immunized with two doses of either the BNT162b2 or mRNA-1273 vaccine. The sample consisted of CD4+ T cells from PBMCs cultured with SARS-CoV-2 spike peptides, taken after COVID-19 vaccination. These receptors were obtained from a human donor who received a COVID-19 vaccine.

The chain joins TRBV19 to TRBJ1-1; D not resolved. Germline V gene data show CDR1 as LNHDA and CDR2 as SQIVND (reference sequence). V was clipped by 0 bases and J by 1 base, with 12 bases between them. There are 16 residues in the CDR3. The CDR3 sequence is CASSIDPWASNTEAFF. The CDR3 DNA follows: TGTGCCAGTAGTATAGATCCCTGGGCCTCGAACACTGAAGCTTTCTTT. Together with reference TRBV19 and TRBJ1-1, the CDR3 gives the full variable domain: DGGITQSPKYLFRKEGQNVTLSCEQNLNHDAMYWYRQDPGQGLRLIYYSQIVNDFQKGDIAEGYSVSREKKESFPLTVTSAQKNPTAFYLCASSIDPWASNTEAFFGQGTRLTVV.

CDR3 nucleotide sequence: TGTGCCAGCAGTCCCGGACTAGCGTCAGATACGCAGTATTTT. This encodes CASSPGLASDTQYF. This rearrangement joins TRBV6-6 to TRBJ2-3; 9 nucleotides line up with TRBD2. Per germline, CDR1 MNHNY and CDR2 SVGAGI (reference sequence). J gave up 4 bases and V 5 bases, and 4 bases lay outside the gene matches. This CDR3 contains 14 residues.

The chain recombines TRBV5-1 with TRBJ2-5; 7 bases align to TRBD1. The CDR3 has 14 amino acids. Germline V gene sequence: CDR1 SGHRS, CDR2 YFSETQ. V dropped 3 bases and J dropped 4; count of bases not matched to a gene: 6. The DNA of the CDR3 is TGCGCCAGCAGCTACTCTCCAGGGGGAGAGACCCAGTACTTC. Its translation: CASSYSPGGETQYF.

This clone was counted a single time. The CDR3 DNA reads TGTGCCAGCAGTTACTCCGCAGGGAGGAATTCACCCCTCCACTTT. Residues: CASSYSAGRNSPLHF. The chain has TRBV6-5 and TRBJ1-6, with D possibly matching TRBD1 (5 bases). The CDR3 contains 15 residues. Germline V gene lookup returns CDR1 MNHEY and CDR2 SVGAGI. The V end lost 0 bases, the J end lost 7 bases, and 10 bases lay between the germline ends.

The chain joins TRBV11-2 to TRBJ2-6; the D is unclear. The CDR3 has 15 residues. Germline CDR1 reads SGHAT; CDR2 reads FQNNGV. The V gene lost 5 bases and the J gene lost 2 bases, with 10 bases spanning the gap. The chain's CDR3 is CASSPGRAGANVLTF. DNA of the CDR3: TGTGCCAGCAGCCCTGGCCGAGCTGGGGCCAACGTCCTGACTTTC.

The V gene is TRBV3-1 (or the pseudogene TRBV3-2), the J gene TRBJ1-2; D unresolved. CDR3 length: 10 amino acids. The V end was cut by 9 bases, the J end by 8 bases, with 10 bases between. CDR1 LGHDT and CDR2 YNNKEL come from the germline V gene (reference sequence). Written as DNA, the CDR3 is TGTGCCAGGAAGAAGGAGGGCTACACCTTC. It yields the protein CARKKEGYTF.

This chain joins TRBV6-5 and TRBJ2-2, with 10 bases identical to TRBD1. Germline loops: CDR1 MNHEY, CDR2 SVGAGI. V shed 5 bases and J 8 bases; nucleotides not matched to a gene: 8. There are 15 residues in the CDR3. CDR3: CASSPLSGQGGELFF. The CDR3 coding sequence is TGTGCCAGCAGTCCGCTTTCGGGACAGGGGGGGGAGCTGTTTTTT.

The genes are TRBV5-1 and TRBJ2-1; TRBD2 is a possible D gene (6 bases). V lost 0 bases to trimming and J lost 2 bases, with 12 bases between them. This CDR3 is built from 16 residues. The germline V gene has CDR1 SGHRS and CDR2 YFSETQ. DNA for the CDR3: TGCGCCAGCAGCTTGGCCGGCGGGGCCGCCTACAATGAGCAGTTCTTC. This encodes CASSLAGGAAYNEQFF.

This chain links TRBV6-2 or TRBV6-3 with TRBJ1-1, with 10 bases lining up with TRBD1. The CDR3 has 14 amino acids. Germline lookup yields CDR1 MNHEY and CDR2 SVGEGT. J gave up 8 bases and V 4 bases, and 7 bases lay outside the gene matches. CDR3 loop: CASSLGTGAWEAFF. The CDR3 coding sequence is TGTGCCAGCAGTTTAGGGACAGGGGCTTGGGAAGCTTTCTTT.

This chain joins TRBV10-3 and TRBJ2-5, with 7 nucleotides matching TRBD2. Germline CDR1 is ENHRY and CDR2 is SYGVKD. The CDR3 length is 18 residues. V gave up 3 bases and J gave up 4 bases; unmatched junction bases: 17. The CDR3 region is CAISDPQGEAGVLETQYF. The DNA for the CDR3 is TGTGCCATCAGTGACCCACAAGGGGAGGCGGGAGTGTTAGAGACCCAGTACTTC.

The chain couples TRBV6-2 or TRBV6-3 to TRBJ2-1, with D tentatively TRBD1 or TRBD2 (6 bases each). V gave up 6 bases and J gave up 2 bases, with 17 bases separating them. From germline, CDR1 is MNHEY and CDR2 SVGEGT. The CDR3 is 16 amino acids. The CDR3 sequence: CASSLRGRYTYNEQFF. CDR3 DNA: TGTGCCAGCAGCTTAAGGGGGAGGTACACCTACAATGAGCAGTTCTTC.

This sequence joins TRBV6-2 or TRBV6-3 and TRBJ2-2; TRBD2 might be the D (7 bases). Germline V gene data show CDR1 as MNHEY and CDR2 as SVGEGT. The CDR3 runs to 14 residues. The germline V and J ends were trimmed by 5 bases and 5 bases, with 12 bases remaining between them. The CDR3 DNA follows: TGTGCCAGCAGTAGCCGGGGGGCGACCGGGGAGCTGTTTTTT. Protein product: CASSSRGATGELFF.

The rearrangement uses TRBV7-8 and TRBJ2-7; 9 bases are shared with TRBD2. The ends lost 4 bases at V and 2 bases at J; junction bases unmatched: 0. The CDR3 sequence is 13 residues long. Germline V lookup: CDR1 SGHVS, CDR2 FQNEAQ. The CDR3 region is CASSWTSAYEQYF. The CDR3 DNA sequence: TGTGCCAGCAGCTGGACTAGCGCCTACGAGCAGTACTTC.

The sample holds a few counts of this clone. This chain uses TRBV5-6 with TRBJ1-3; perhaps TRBD1 as D (6 bases). Germline CDR1 is SGHDT and CDR2 is YYEEEE. V lost 0 bases and J 4 bases, leaving 17 bases between the germline ends. This CDR3 region has 17 residues. This CDR3 reads CASSLDAGTFSGNTIYF. The DNA for the CDR3 is TGTGCCAGCAGCTTGGACGCCGGGACATTCTCCGGAAACACCATATATTTT.

The rearrangement joins TRBV3-1 (or the pseudogene TRBV3-2) to TRBJ1-2; a weak D match, TRBD1 (5 bases). The ends were cut back, 1 base at V and 10 bases at J, with 10 bases in the middle. The germline V gene encodes CDR1 LGHDT and CDR2 YNNKEL (reference sequence). This CDR3 has 12 residues. The DNA of the CDR3 is TGTGCCAGCAGCCAAGGGACAAGCTCCTACACCTTC. Protein sequence: CASSQGTSSYTF.

The V gene is TRBV6-5, the J gene TRBJ1-3; the match to TRBD1 covers 8 bases. Germline CDR1 reads MNHEY; CDR2 reads SVGAGI. This CDR3 is built from 15 residues. The trim removed 6 bases at V and 2 bases at J, leaving 6 bases unmatched. The CDR3 DNA follows: TGTGCCAGCAGGCCCGGACAGGGTACTGGAAACACCATATATTTT. This sequence encodes CASRPGQGTGNTIYF.

V usage is TRBV7-9 and J usage is TRBJ2-3, with D unresolved. Germline V CDR1 and CDR2: SEHNR, FQNEAQ (reference sequence). The length of the CDR3 is 12 residues. V gave up 5 bases and J gave up 4 bases, with 7 bases separating them. The CDR3 DNA follows: TGTGCCAGCAGCCCTATATCAGATACGCAGTATTTT. It is translated as CASSPISDTQYF.

This clone occurred once. The chain couples TRBV25-1 to TRBJ1-2; D might be TRBD1 (5 bases). The CDR3 is 12 residues long. Trimming pared 5 bases from V and 6 bases from J, leaving 10 bases between. Germline V gene data show CDR1 as MGHDK and CDR2 as SYGVNS. DNA for the CDR3: TGTGCCAGCAGTTTCCAGGGTGATGGCTACACCTTC. Translation: CASSFQGDGYTF.

The chain joins TRBV19 to TRBJ2-3, with D perhaps TRBD1 (6 bases). The germline gives CDR1 LNHDA, CDR2 SQIVND (reference sequence). The CDR3 totals 15 residues. V was trimmed by 3 bases and J by 8 bases, leaving 18 bases between them. The CDR3 sequence is CASSMGAGGQGTQYF. Written as DNA, the CDR3 is TGTGCCAGTAGTATGGGAGCTGGGGGCCAGGGTACGCAGTATTTT.

This chain connects TRBV19 to TRBJ1-1; 7 nucleotides agree with TRBD1. CDR3 size: 11 residues. In germline, CDR1 is LNHDA, CDR2 SQIVND (reference sequence). V trimming: 5 bases; J trimming: 8 bases; junction bases outside the gene matches: 2. CDR3 region: CASSLDREAFF. The CDR3, as DNA: TGTGCCAGTAGTCTGGACAGGGAAGCTTTCTTT.

In this sample, this clone turned up once. This rearrangement joins TRBV3-1 (or the pseudogene TRBV3-2) to TRBJ2-7, with 11 bases that match TRBD2. With 1 base clipped from V and 3 bases from J, the junction kept 8 bases outside the gene matches. Germline CDR1 reads LGHDT; CDR2 reads YNNKEL (reference sequence). This CDR3 spans 17 amino acids. This CDR3 reads CASSQGYTGLADYEQYF. CDR3 nucleotides: TGTGCCAGCAGCCAAGGCTATACGGGACTAGCGGACTACGAGCAGTACTTC.

About this clone itself: The sample holds other DNA sequences that translate to the same CDR3. The gene calls are TRBV19 and TRBJ2-3; possibly TRBD2 for D (5 bases). V lost 4 bases, J lost 3 bases, and 5 bases lay in between. CDR3 size: 12 residues. From germline, CDR1 is LNHDA and CDR2 SQIVND (reference sequence). The DNA for the CDR3 is TGTGCCAGTAGTAGGAGGACAGATACGCAGTATTTT. Protein: CASSRRTDTQYF.

The chain employs TRBV4-1 and TRBJ2-7; D possibly corresponds to TRBD1 (6 bases). Trimming shortened V by 5 bases and J by 3 bases, and 14 bases separated the two germline ends. The CDR3 covers 14 residues. Germline assignment: CDR1 MGHRA and CDR2 YSYEKL. The CDR3 region has the DNA TGCGCCAGCAGCAACTACGGACAGCACTACGAGCAGTACTTC. This gives the protein CASSNYGQHYEQYF.

The rearrangement uses TRBV10-3 and TRBJ1-1, with unresolved D. From germline, CDR1 is ENHRY and CDR2 SYGVKD. V lost 0 bases and J 1 base, leaving 12 bases between the germline ends. This CDR3 is 16 amino acids long. This CDR3 reads CAISESALHGNTEAFF. CDR3 in DNA: TGTGCCATCAGTGAGTCTGCACTACATGGGAACACTGAAGCTTTCTTT.

This clone came up a few times. The genes are TRBV3-1 (or the pseudogene TRBV3-2) and TRBJ2-7, with D unclear. Germline CDR1 and CDR2: LGHDT and YNNKEL (reference sequence). This CDR3 has 12 amino acids. Trimming left V 0 bases short and J 8 bases short, with 8 bases between. CDR3 protein: CASSQEGQKQYF. CDR3 nucleotide sequence: TGTGCCAGCAGCCAAGAGGGTCAAAAGCAGTACTTC.

This clone ranks as medium-sized. The V call is TRBV30, the J call TRBJ2-1; 13 bases map to TRBD2. The length of the CDR3 is 15 residues. The germline gives CDR1 GTSNPN, CDR2 SVGIG (reference sequence). V dropped 3 bases and J dropped 7; count of bases not matched to a gene: 6. The CDR3 DNA is TGTGCCTGGAGCGGACTAGCGGGGGTTGTTAATGAGCAGTTCTTC. This encodes CAWSGLAGVVNEQFF.

This chain links TRBV7-9 with TRBJ1-1; unclear D gene. The ends were cut back, 2 bases at V and 1 base at J, with 11 bases in the middle. This CDR3 has 15 residues. Per the germline V gene, CDR1 is SEHNR and CDR2 is FQNEAQ (reference sequence). In DNA, the CDR3 is TGTGCCAGCAGCTTATATACCCCTAGGAACACTGAAGCTTTCTTT. Translation: CASSLYTPRNTEAFF. Full variable domain (rest looked up from reference TRBV7-9 and TRBJ1-1): DTGVSQNPRHKITKRGQNVTFRCDPISEHNRLYWYRQTLGQGPEFLTYFQNEAQLEKSRLLSDRFSAERPKGSFSTLEIQRTEQGDSAMYLCASSLYTPRNTEAFFGQGTRLTVV.

In its sample, this clone was seen a few times. The chain uses TRBV7-3 and TRBJ2-3; no firm D call. The CDR3 spans 13 residues. Germline V gene data show CDR1 as SGHTA and CDR2 as FQGTGA. The ends were cut back, 0 bases at V and 4 bases at J, with 5 bases in the middle. The CDR3 is CASSLTGPDTQYF. CDR3 nucleotides: TGTGCCAGCAGCTTAACCGGGCCAGATACGCAGTATTTT.

The rearrangement links TRBV6-5 to TRBJ1-1; TRBD1 matches at 7 bases. The V gene's germline CDR1 is MNHEY and CDR2 SVGAGI. The CDR3 is made up of 14 amino acids. With 5 bases clipped from V and 2 bases from J, the junction kept 5 bases outside the gene matches. CDR3 nucleotide sequence: TGTGCCAGCAGTAGAGACAGGGTCAACACTGAAGCTTTCTTT. This encodes CASSRDRVNTEAFF.